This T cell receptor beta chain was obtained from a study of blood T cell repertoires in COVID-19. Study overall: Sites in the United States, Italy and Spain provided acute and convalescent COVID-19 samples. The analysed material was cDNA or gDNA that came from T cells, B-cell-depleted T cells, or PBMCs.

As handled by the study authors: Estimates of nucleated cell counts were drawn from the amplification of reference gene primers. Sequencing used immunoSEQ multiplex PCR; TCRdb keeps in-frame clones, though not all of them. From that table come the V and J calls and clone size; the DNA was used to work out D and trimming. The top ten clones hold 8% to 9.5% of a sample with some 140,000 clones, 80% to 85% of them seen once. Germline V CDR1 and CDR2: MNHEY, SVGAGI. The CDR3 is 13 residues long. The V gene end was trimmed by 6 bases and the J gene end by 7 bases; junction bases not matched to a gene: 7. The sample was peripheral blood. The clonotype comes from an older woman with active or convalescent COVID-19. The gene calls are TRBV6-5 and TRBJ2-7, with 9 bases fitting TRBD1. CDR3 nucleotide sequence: TGTGCCAGCAGCCGGGACAGGGATCGGGAGCAGTACTTC. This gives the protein CASSRDRDREQYF.